This TCR beta chain derives from a study of shared clonotypes between healthy human individuals. Study details: Three CD4 naive, three CD4 memory, two CD8 naive and one CD8 memory plate were used per donor. Study results and caveats: Rarefaction indicated that sorted-subset sequencing remained incomplete although depth was large.

This CDR3 contains 14 residues. After removal of 9 bases from V and 1 base from J, the junction contained 6 bases not matched to a gene. CDR1 and CDR2 (germline): SGHAT, FQNNGV. A note on this clone: Its cognate antigen is unknown.

Measured with immunoSEQ multiplex PCR; TCRdb has only the in-frame clones, and not every one. The table has about 2.3 million clones, 92% seen once. This TCR came from a man aged 18 to 29 in good health. Some clones in this sample may be carry-over from other donors' samples. The chain combines TRBV11-2 with TRBJ2-7; the match to TRBD1 covers 10 bases. What was sequenced was naive CD4+ T cells from PBMCs. Subset given: CD45RA+ positively selected. CDR3 amino acids: CASTRDRGSYEQYF. The CDR3 coding sequence is TGTGCCAGTACCCGGGACAGGGGTTCCTACGAGCAGTACTTC.